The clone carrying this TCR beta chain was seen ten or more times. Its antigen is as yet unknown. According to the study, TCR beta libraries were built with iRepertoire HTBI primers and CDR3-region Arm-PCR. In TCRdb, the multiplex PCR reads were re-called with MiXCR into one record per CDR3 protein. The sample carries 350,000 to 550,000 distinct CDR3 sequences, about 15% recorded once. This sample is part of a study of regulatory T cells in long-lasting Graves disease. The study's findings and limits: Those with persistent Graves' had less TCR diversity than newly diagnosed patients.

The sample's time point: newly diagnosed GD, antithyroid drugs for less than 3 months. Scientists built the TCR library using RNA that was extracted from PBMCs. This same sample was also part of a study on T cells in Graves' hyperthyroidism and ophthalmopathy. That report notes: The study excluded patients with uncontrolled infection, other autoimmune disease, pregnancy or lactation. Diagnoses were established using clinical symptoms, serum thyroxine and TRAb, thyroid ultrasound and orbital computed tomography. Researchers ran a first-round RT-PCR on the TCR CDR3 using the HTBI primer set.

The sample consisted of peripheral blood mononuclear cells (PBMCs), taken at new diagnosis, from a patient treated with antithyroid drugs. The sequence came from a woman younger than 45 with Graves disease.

This CDR3 reads CSADRGDTEAFF. CDR3 coding DNA: TGCAGCGCTGACAGGGGGGACACTGAAGCTTTCTTT. The rearrangement uses TRBV29-1 and TRBJ1-1; 9 nucleotides line up with TRBD1. Germline loops: CDR1 SQVTM, CDR2 ANQGSEA. CDR3 size: 12 residues. J was trimmed by 3 bases and V by 7 bases; bases with no gene match: 3.